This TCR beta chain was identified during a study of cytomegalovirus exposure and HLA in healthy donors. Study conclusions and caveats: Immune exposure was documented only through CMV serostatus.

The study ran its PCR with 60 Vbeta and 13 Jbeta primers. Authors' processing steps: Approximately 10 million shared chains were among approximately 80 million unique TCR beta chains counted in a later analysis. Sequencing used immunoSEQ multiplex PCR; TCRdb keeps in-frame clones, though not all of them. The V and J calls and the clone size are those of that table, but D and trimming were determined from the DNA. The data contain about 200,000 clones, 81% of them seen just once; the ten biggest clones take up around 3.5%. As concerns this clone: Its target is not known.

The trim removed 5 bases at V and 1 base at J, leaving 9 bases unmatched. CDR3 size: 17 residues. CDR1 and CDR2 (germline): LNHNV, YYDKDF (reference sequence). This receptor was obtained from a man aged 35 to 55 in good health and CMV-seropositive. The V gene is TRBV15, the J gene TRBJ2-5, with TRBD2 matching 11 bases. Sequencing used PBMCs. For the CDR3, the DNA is TGTGCCACCAGCTTCCCTGCCGGGACTAGCGGCCAAGAGACCCAGTACTTC. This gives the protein CATSFPAGTSGQETQYF. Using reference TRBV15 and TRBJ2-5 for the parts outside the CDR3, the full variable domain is DAMVIQNPRYQVTQFGKPVTLSCSQTLNHNVMYWYQQKSSQAPKLLFHYYDKDFNNEADTPDNFQSRRPNTSFCFLDIRSPGLGDTAMYLCATSFPAGTSGQETQYFGPGTRLLVL.